This T cell receptor beta chain was profiled in a study of cytomegalovirus exposure and HLA in healthy donors. Study-wide background: Unique TCRs from HLA-typed donors, 80 million to 90 million of them, were held in an early data release.

Germline CDR1 SGHDT, CDR2 YYEEEE. V lost 0 bases and J lost 7; bases outside the gene matches: 6. CDR3 length equals 15 residues. The PCR used 60 Vbeta and 13 Jbeta primers. Libraries were prepared by immunoSEQ multiplex PCR; TCRdb keeps only in-frame clonotypes and omits some of them. The sample lists roughly 120,000 clones; 73% were seen once. This chain uses TRBV5-6 with TRBJ2-1; 8 bases fit TRBD2. Specimen: PBMCs. The source of this sequence is a man in his fifties or sixties in good health and CMV-seropositive. The CDR3 is CASSLGGGGTNEQFF. CDR3 bases: TGTGCCAGCAGCTTGGGGGGCGGGGGGACTAATGAGCAGTTCTTC.